This T cell receptor (beta chain) was identified during a study of identical twins. This CDR3 contains 16 residues. Looked up from germline, CDR1 is DFQATT and CDR2 is SNEGSKA (reference sequence). Findings and caveats of the study: Zero-insertion findings could be partly confounded by invariant cells (MAIT and iNKT cells). In monozygotic twins, models underestimated the sharing of out-of-frame TCR alpha.

Unique molecular identifiers were present on the cDNA, and a universal primer site came from template switching. TCRdb passed the 5' RACE reads through MiXCR, listing each CDR3 protein once. The sample has 1.5 million or so distinct CDR3 sequences; about 32% are singletons. Worth noting for this clonotype: What it binds is unknown.

The receptor was derived from a newborn girl in good health. The chain couples TRBV20-1 to TRBJ2-1; D is perhaps TRBD1 or TRBD2 (6 bases each). The DNA end favors TRBJ2-7, so the J call may be wrong. Sequencing was performed on cord blood. As DNA, the CDR3 is TGCAGTGCTAGAGAAGGGGGGAGAGCAACCTACAATGAGCAGTACTTC. The encoded protein is CSAREGGRATYNEQYF.